A selection of T cell receptor beta chains follows, all from one sample in a study of beta chain features in type 1 diabetes. Libraries were prepared by immunoSEQ multiplex PCR; TCRdb keeps only in-frame clonotypes and omits some of them. The sample lists around 330,000 clones, 9.5% to 11% occurring once. The sequenced sample consisted of naive CD4+ T cells from blood. All receptors derive from a woman between 25 and 40 years old in good health. Both conserved end residues are part of each CDR3. The D gene is left open where the match is weak. Expanded clones are given a class, and other clones once, few, many or no size at all.

clone_size	d_call	cdr3_length	j_call	v_call	cdr3_aa	cdr3_nt
NA	NA	15	TRBJ2-2	TRBV5-5	CASSPRTAPRWELFF	TGTGCCAGCAGCCCGCGGACAGCGCCTCGCTGGGAGCTGTTTTTT
NA	TRBD1	15	TRBJ1-2	TRBV5-1	CASSTTGTGIQGYTF	TGCGCCAGCAGCACAACCGGGACAGGGATACAAGGCTACACCTTC
few	TRBD2	14	TRBJ2-7	TRBV7-2	CASSQQRGPYEQYF	TGTGCCAGCAGCCAGCAGCGGGGGCCCTACGAGCAGTACTTC
few	NA	14	TRBJ1-3	TRBV7-3	CASSLGGTGNTIYF	TGTGCCAGCAGCTTAGGAGGGACTGGAAACACCATATATTTT
few	NA	14	TRBJ2-7	TRBV7-9	CASSPGTPLYEQYF	TGTGCCAGCAGCCCCGGGACACCCCTTTACGAGCAGTACTTC
few	NA	13	TRBJ2-7	TRBV7-3	CASSLSQVTEQYF	TGTGCCAGCAGCTTATCCCAGGTAACCGAGCAGTACTTC
few	NA	14	TRBJ2-7	TRBV30	CAWSSRGDSYEQYF	TGTGCCTGGAGTAGCAGGGGGGACTCCTACGAGCAGTACTTC
few	TRBD2	15	TRBJ2-2	TRBV27	CASRGLAGLTGELFF	TGTGCCAGCAGAGGACTAGCGGGACTCACCGGGGAGCTGTTTTTT
NA	NA	13	TRBJ2-1	TRBV6-5	CASSTRGQNEQFF	TGTGCCAGCAGTACGCGGGGCCAGAATGAGCAGTTCTTC
few	TRBD1	16	TRBJ1-4	TRBV30	CACRGTGGQSNEKLFF	TGTGCCTGCCGGGGCACTGGGGGACAGTCTAATGAAAAACTGTTTTTT
few	NA	16	TRBJ2-1	TRBV7-2	CASSFGGSGSYNEQFF	TGTGCCAGCAGCTTTGGGGGCTCTGGATCCTACAATGAGCAGTTCTTC
once	NA	13	TRBJ1-5	TRBV2	CASNRAEGQPQHF	TGTGCCAGCAACCGGGCGGAGGGTCAGCCCCAGCATTTT
NA	TRBD2	18	TRBJ2-1	TRBV4-3	CASSQEELLATNYNEQFF	TGCGCCAGCAGCCAAGAAGAACTACTAGCGACAAACTACAATGAGCAGTTCTTC
NA	NA	14	TRBJ1-1	TRBV7-2	CASSLVRGNTEAFF	TGTGCCAGCAGCTTAGTAAGGGGGAACACTGAAGCTTTCTTT
few	TRBD2	14	TRBJ2-7	TRBV5-1	CASSLTSGSYEQYF	TGCGCCAGCAGCTTAACTAGCGGGAGCTACGAGCAGTACTTC
few	NA	13	TRBJ1-2	TRBV29-1	CSVEREFFGGYTF	TGCAGCGTTGAGAGGGAATTTTTTGGAGGCTACACCTTC
NA	NA	13	TRBJ1-1	TRBV27	CASSTGLGTEAFF	TGTGCCAGCAGCACAGGGCTGGGGACTGAAGCTTTCTTT
few	NA	14	TRBJ1-1	TRBV4-2	CASSRDGGNTEAFF	TGTGCCAGCAGCCGAGATGGAGGGAACACTGAAGCTTTCTTT
NA	NA	14	TRBJ2-3	TRBV29-1	CSVVRREGTDTQYF	TGCAGCGTTGTCAGGAGGGAGGGCACAGATACGCAGTATTTT
NA	NA	16	TRBJ2-6	TRBV11-2	CASSLWHGSGANVLTF	TGTGCCAGCAGCTTATGGCATGGCTCTGGGGCCAACGTCCTGACTTTC
NA	NA	16	TRBJ2-2	TRBV4-3	CASSSQGLSNTGELFF	TGCGCCAGCAGCAGTCAGGGACTTTCAAACACCGGGGAGCTGTTTTTT
NA	TRBD1	15	TRBJ1-2	TRBV6-1	CASSGHWTGNYGYTF	TGTGCCAGCAGTGGACATTGGACAGGCAACTATGGCTACACCTTC
few	NA	14	TRBJ1-2	TRBV7-2	CASSLATRTKGYTF	TGTGCCAGCAGCTTAGCTACCCGGACAAAGGGCTACACCTTC
NA	NA	11	TRBJ2-4	TRBV28	CATLIQDIQYF	TGTGCCACCCTAATCCAGGACATTCAGTACTTC
NA	TRBD1	15	TRBJ2-3	TRBV7-2	CASSFRDSLTDTQYF	TGTGCCAGCAGCTTTCGGGACAGCCTCACAGATACGCAGTATTTT
few	TRBD2	18	TRBJ2-3	TRBV5-4	CASSLANGGTSATYTQYF	TGTGCCAGCAGCTTGGCCAATGGGGGGACTAGCGCCACTTATACGCAGTATTTT
few	TRBD1	14	TRBJ2-5	TRBV6-5	CASSLDRVRETQYF	TGTGCCAGCAGTTTGGACAGGGTTAGAGAGACCCAGTACTTC
NA	NA	14	TRBJ1-5	TRBV28	CASSLGPIDQPQHF	TGTGCCAGCAGTTTAGGGCCGATCGATCAACCCCAGCATTTT
NA	NA	15	TRBJ2-5	TRBV27	CASSPYDRSQETQYF	TGTGCCAGCAGTCCGTATGACAGGTCTCAAGAGACCCAGTACTTC
few	NA	12	TRBJ2-5	TRBV5-1	CASSLYEETQYF	TGCGCCAGCAGCTTATATGAAGAGACCCAGTACTTC
NA	NA	14	TRBJ2-7	TRBV7-2	CASSSSGRPYEQYF	TGTGCCAGCAGCTCCAGCGGGCGACCCTACGAGCAGTACTTC
few	TRBD2	16	TRBJ2-1	TRBV15	CATSRGIAGAYNEQFF	TGTGCCACCAGCAGGGGGATAGCGGGAGCTTACAATGAGCAGTTCTTC
few	NA	16	TRBJ1-1	TRBV7-2	CASSFDGTIMNTEAFF	TGTGCCAGCAGCTTCGACGGGACTATCATGAACACTGAAGCTTTCTTT
few	NA	12	TRBJ1-2	TRBV6-5	CASSFDGYGYTF	TGTGCCAGCAGTTTTGACGGGTATGGCTACACCTTC
few	NA	15	TRBJ1-2	TRBV7-2	CASSLSLRTHYGYTF	TGTGCCAGCAGCTTATCGCTTCGGACACATTATGGCTACACCTTC
NA	TRBD2	15	TRBJ2-1	TRBV11-3	CASSPSGGSYNEQFF	TGTGCCAGCAGCCCAAGCGGGGGCTCCTACAATGAGCAGTTCTTC
few	NA	11	TRBJ2-5	TRBV28	CASSVQEAQYF	TGTGCCAGCAGTGTCCAAGAGGCCCAGTACTTC
few	TRBD2	16	TRBJ2-1	TRBV18	CASSPRTSGKGNEQFF	TGTGCCAGCTCACCTCGGACTAGCGGGAAGGGGAATGAGCAGTTCTTC
few	NA	11	TRBJ2-3	TRBV6-1	CASSFKHTQYF	TGTGCCAGCAGTTTTAAGCATACGCAGTATTTT
NA	TRBD2	18	TRBJ2-1	TRBV28	CASSLSLALAGVPNEQFF	TGTGCCAGCAGTTTATCTTTGGCTCTAGCGGGAGTACCGAATGAGCAGTTCTTC
NA	TRBD2	15	TRBJ2-1	TRBV4-1	CASSQMGLAGGEQFF	TGCGCCAGCAGCCAAATGGGACTAGCGGGAGGTGAGCAGTTCTTC
few	TRBD2	19	TRBJ2-3	TRBV9	CASSVGIGTSARSTDTQYF	TGTGCCAGCAGCGTAGGGATAGGGACTAGCGCTAGAAGCACAGATACGCAGTATTTT
NA	NA	16	TRBJ2-3	TRBV14	CASSQELGHFTDTQYF	TGTGCCAGCAGCCAAGAATTGGGACACTTCACAGATACGCAGTATTTT
NA	TRBD2	16	TRBJ2-1	TRBV6-6	CASSPRGGRSYNEQFF	TGTGCCAGCAGTCCCCGCGGGGGGAGGTCCTACAATGAGCAGTTCTTC
NA	NA	14	TRBJ2-1	TRBV9	CASSPRTGYNEQFF	TGTGCCAGCAGCCCGAGGACTGGATACAATGAGCAGTTCTTC
few	NA	16	TRBJ2-3	TRBV11-3	CASSPGRGGKADTQYF	TGTGCCAGCAGCCCCGGACGAGGGGGTAAAGCAGATACGCAGTATTTT
few	TRBD2	16	TRBJ2-1	TRBV28	CASSLPGTSVPSEQFF	TGTGCCAGCAGTTTGCCCGGGACTAGCGTCCCTAGTGAGCAGTTCTTC
NA	TRBD1	15	TRBJ1-5	TRBV28	CASSPDRGREQPQHF	TGTGCCAGCAGTCCTGACAGGGGGCGCGAACAGCCCCAGCATTTT
few	TRBD1	20	TRBJ2-5	TRBV30	CAWSGRTGGLLLTGEETQYF	TGTGCCTGGAGTGGGAGGACAGGGGGCCTACTACTAACTGGGGAGGAGACCCAGTACTTC
few	NA	13	TRBJ2-1	TRBV7-3	CASSRRQSNEQFF	TGTGCCAGCAGCCGCCGACAGAGCAATGAGCAGTTCTTC
few	TRBD2	17	TRBJ2-1	TRBV7-2	CASSLAGLAGGYNEQFF	TGTGCCAGCAGCTTAGCGGGGCTAGCGGGAGGCTACAATGAGCAGTTCTTC
few	TRBD1	14	TRBJ1-2	TRBV5-4	CASSPDRGGYGYTF	TGTGCCAGCAGCCCTGACAGGGGCGGCTATGGCTACACCTTC
NA	NA	13	TRBJ2-1	TRBV21-1	CATMTSGYNEQFF	TGTGCCACCATGACTAGCGGGTACAATGAGCAGTTCTTC
NA	NA	12	TRBJ2-1	TRBV28	CASSVVRNEQFF	TGTGCCAGCAGTGTGGTGAGGAATGAGCAGTTCTTC
NA	NA	12	TRBJ1-1	TRBV28	CASSLAWTEAFF	TGTGCCAGCAGTTTAGCGTGGACTGAAGCTTTCTTT